This entry is about one T cell receptor (beta chain). CDR1 is MNHNS, CDR2 SASEGT, per germline. The V and J ends lost 2 bases and 0 bases respectively, with 25 bases between them. The CDR3 runs to 20 residues. Autoimmune disease history or systemic immunosuppression excluded patients. The method was immunoSEQ multiplex PCR; TCRdb's version includes in-frame clones alone and lacks a portion of them. The table has roughly 34,000 clones, less than 90% seen once. This entry comes from a study of OX40 agonist ivuxolimab in advanced cancers. About the study: Intravenous ivuxolimab was administered to patients every 2 weeks at 0.01 to 10 mg/kg. Melanoma, hepatocellular carcinoma, head and neck or renal cell cancer occurred in dose-escalation patients. Partial responses, seen in three patients, involved one hepatocellular carcinoma and two cutaneous melanomas.

This sequence originates from an adult with an advanced solid tumor such as melanoma, head and neck, liver or kidney cancer. This specimen consisted of CD4+ or CD8+ T cells sorted from blood, obtained in a trial of the OX40 agonist ivuxolimab. This rearrangement joins TRBV6-1 to TRBJ1-2; D may be TRBD1 (6 bases). Here the CDR3 reads CASSESTYGTGRISNYGYTF. The CDR3 DNA follows: TGTGCCAGCAGTGAAAGCACCTACGGAACAGGGAGGATTTCTAACTATGGCTACACCTTC.